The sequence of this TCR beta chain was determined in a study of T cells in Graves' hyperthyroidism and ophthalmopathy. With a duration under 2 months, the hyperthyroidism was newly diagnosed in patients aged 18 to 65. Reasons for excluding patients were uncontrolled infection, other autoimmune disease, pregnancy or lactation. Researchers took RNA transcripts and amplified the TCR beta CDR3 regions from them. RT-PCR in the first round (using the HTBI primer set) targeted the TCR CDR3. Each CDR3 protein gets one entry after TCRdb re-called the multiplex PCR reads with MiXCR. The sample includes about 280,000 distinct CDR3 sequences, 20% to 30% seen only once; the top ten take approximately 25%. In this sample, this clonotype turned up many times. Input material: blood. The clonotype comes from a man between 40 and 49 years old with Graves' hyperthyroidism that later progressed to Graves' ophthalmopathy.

The chain's CDR3 is CASSLGGAGELFF. CDR3 bases: TGTGCCAGCAGCTTAGGTGGTGCCGGGGAGCTGTTTTTT. This sequence joins TRBV11-3 and TRBJ2-2; D remains unclear. Trimming shortened V by 1 base and J by 6 bases, and 6 bases separated the two germline ends. Per the germline V gene, CDR1 is SGHNT and CDR2 is YENEEA. The CDR3 has 13 amino acids.